This TCR beta chain comes out of a study of T cell repertoires in cytomegalovirus infection. Study-level background: Public TCR beta signatures indicated both CMV infection and matching HLA type. Regarding the study as a whole: There were HLA-C-restricted CMV-specific TCR beta clonotypes dominating the ex vivo response.

The length of the CDR3 is 14 residues. Germline values: CDR1 LGHDT, CDR2 YNNKEL (reference sequence). The V and J ends lost 1 base and 4 bases, in that order; junction bases with no gene match: 1. TCRdb re-derived calls from the reads in MiXCR, one entry per CDR3 protein. The sample lists some 300,000 distinct CDR3 sequences; roughly a tenth were seen once. This clonotype was seen a few times. Antigen: not known. The sample was PBMCs. The TCR was taken from a human donor in good health (CMV status not recorded). Some clones in this sample may be carry-over from other donors' samples. The chain couples TRBV3-1 to TRBJ2-1; 7 nucleotides line up with TRBD1. The CDR3 region has the DNA TGTGCCAGCAGCCAAGCGGGACAGTACAATGAGCAGTTCTTC. This encodes CASSQAGQYNEQFF.